This section outlines one TCR beta chain sequence together with its context. The data derive from a study of blood T cell repertoires in COVID-19. V trimming: 0 bases; J trimming: 4 bases; junction bases outside the gene matches: 13. Germline CDR1 reads SGHRS; CDR2 reads YFSETQ. The CDR3 runs 20 residues. The assay was immunoSEQ multiplex PCR, and TCRdb's table has in-frame clones only and misses some. Here the sample spans 150,000 to 200,000 clones, 80% to 85% being singletons. The rearrangement uses TRBV5-1 and TRBJ2-1; 13 positions match TRBD2. The specimen sequenced was peripheral blood. The sequence was collected from a woman in her seventies with COVID-19, enrolled during active disease. The CDR3 protein is CASSLVPPGLAGASYNEQFF. The CDR3 nucleotides read TGCGCCAGCAGCTTGGTCCCACCCGGACTAGCGGGAGCGAGTTACAATGAGCAGTTCTTC.